Following are 28 T cell receptor beta chains from one sample sequenced in a study of blood T cell repertoires in COVID-19. The table came from immunoSEQ multiplex PCR; TCRdb's copy has only in-frame clones and leaves some out. This table has roughly 250,000 clones, 80% to 90% appearing once. The source material was peripheral blood. The receptors were gathered from a man aged 25-45 years with acute or convalescent COVID-19.

The genes are TRBV15 and TRBJ1-2; D not certain. Per germline, CDR1 LNHNV and CDR2 YYDKDF (reference sequence). V shed 0 bases and J shed 12 bases, with 23 bases lying between them. CDR3 length: 16 residues. CDR3 sequence (DNA): TGTGCCACCAGCAGAGACGGTATAGGACTGGGTCATTTTGACACCTTC. Its translation: CATSRDGIGLGHFDTF.

The chain links TRBV27 to TRBJ1-1, with TRBD1 identical over 8 bases. The germline V gene encodes CDR1 MNHEY and CDR2 SMNVEV (reference sequence). With 6 bases clipped from V and 0 bases from J, the junction kept 6 bases outside the gene matches. The CDR3 totals 15 residues. The CDR3 is CASRWQGAVNTEAFF. The DNA of the CDR3 is TGTGCCAGCAGGTGGCAGGGGGCGGTGAACACTGAAGCTTTCTTT.

The chain is built from TRBV7-3 and TRBJ1-5, with 7 positions matching TRBD1. The V segment lost 5 bases and the J segment 4 bases; nucleotides outside the gene matches: 5. This CDR3 contains 14 residues. The V gene's germline CDR1 is SGHTA and CDR2 FQGTGA. CDR3 amino acids: CASSQRQGNQPQHF. CDR3 DNA: TGTGCCAGCAGCCAGAGACAGGGAAATCAGCCCCAGCATTTT.

The chain has TRBV2 and TRBJ2-2; 11 nucleotides align to TRBD2. The germline gives CDR1 SNHLY, CDR2 FYNNEI. The CDR3 is made up of 16 amino acids. Unmatched junction bases numbered 6, after V lost 2 bases and J lost 7 bases. The CDR3 DNA reads TGTGCCAGCAGTGAAAGCAATAGCGGGAGGGGCGGGGAGCTGTTTTTT. Protein: CASSESNSGRGGELFF.

The rearrangement links TRBV18 to TRBJ2-7; 11 bases fit TRBD1. The trim removed 6 bases at V and 7 bases at J, leaving 11 bases unmatched. CDR1 and CDR2 from the germline V gene are KGHSH and LQKENI. The CDR3 covers 15 residues. CDR3 coding DNA: TGTGCCAGCTCTCCCCCCGGGACAGGGGGAAGGGAGCAGTACTTC. Translated: CASSPPGTGGREQYF.

This clone was picked up one time. The chain couples TRBV5-1 to TRBJ2-7, with 8 bases aligning to TRBD1. V lost 4 bases and J lost 4; bases outside the gene matches: 16. This CDR3 region has 17 residues. Germline V gene data show CDR1 as SGHRS and CDR2 as YFSETQ. CDR3 loop: CASSAGAGTGNRYEQYF. The CDR3 DNA sequence: TGCGCCAGCAGCGCGGGTGCCGGGACAGGAAATCGATACGAGCAGTACTTC.

The CDR3 DNA reads TGTGCCTCCACGGGACAGGGTGTCTACGAGCAGTACTTC. It specifies CASTGQGVYEQYF. The J gene is TRBJ2-7, the V gene TRBV3-1 (or the pseudogene TRBV3-2); 9 bases are a match to TRBD1. The CDR3 extends over 13 amino acids. V lost 11 bases to trimming and J lost 3 bases; unmatched junction nucleotides: 8. The germline V gene encodes CDR1 LGHDT and CDR2 YNNKEL (reference sequence).

DNA of the CDR3: TGTGCCAGCGTACGTGGGGGGGCGGGCTACGAGCAGTACTTC. It specifies CASVRGGAGYEQYF. The V and J genes are TRBV6-6 and TRBJ2-7; D possibly corresponds to TRBD2 (7 bases). The CDR3 runs 14 residues. The V gene lost 8 bases and the J gene lost 3 bases, with 17 bases spanning the gap. Germline V gives CDR1 MNHNY, CDR2 SVGAGI (reference sequence).

V usage is TRBV9 and J usage is TRBJ2-1, with D possibly matching TRBD1 (5 bases). This CDR3 is built from 12 residues. The ends were cut back, 3 bases at V and 12 bases at J, with 13 bases in the middle. Germline loops: CDR1 SGDLS, CDR2 YYNGEE. DNA for the CDR3: TGTGCCAGCAGCGGGGGCGACTGGGTGCAGTTCTTC. It specifies CASSGGDWVQFF.

The chain couples TRBV5-6 to TRBJ2-5, with TRBD1 matching 7 bases. The CDR3 is 15 amino acids. V trimming: 8 bases; J trimming: 3 bases; junction bases outside the gene matches: 13. Germline V gene sequence: CDR1 SGHDT, CDR2 YYEEEE. CDR3 sequence (DNA): TGTGCCAGTCGGCTTTTCGGGACAGAGGAAGAGACCCAGTACTTC. It codes for CASRLFGTEEETQYF.

The rearrangement links TRBV2 to TRBJ2-7, with D perhaps matching TRBD2 (5 bases). The CDR3 has 15 residues. The germline V and J ends were trimmed by 9 bases and 0 bases, with 18 bases remaining between them. Germline CDR1 reads SNHLY; CDR2 reads FYNNEI. CDR3 in amino acids: CASKAGLTSSYEQYF. CDR3 nucleotide sequence: TGTGCCAGTAAAGCCGGACTCACCAGCTCCTACGAGCAGTACTTC.

The gene calls are TRBV23-1 and TRBJ1-5; 10 positions match TRBD1. TRBV23-1 is assigned to the ORF class and has an uncertain function. V dropped 2 bases and J dropped 3; count of bases not matched to a gene: 16. CDR3 length: 20 amino acids. CDR3 DNA sequence: TGCGCCAGCAGTCAAGGTTTGGGACAGGGGACGTTTGGAAACAATCAGCCCCAGCATTTT. Protein sequence: CASSQGLGQGTFGNNQPQHF.

This sequence joins TRBV5-8 and TRBJ1-5; TRBD1 matches 8 bases. The CDR3 loop spans 14 amino acids. CDR1 SGHTS and CDR2 YDEGEE come from the germline V gene. Trimming took 3 bases from V and 6 from J; bases not matched to a gene: 5. The CDR3 DNA is TGTGCCAGCAGCTCAGGGGGCTTCGCTCAGCCCCAGCATTTT. Its protein product is CASSSGGFAQPQHF.

V and J are TRBV28 and TRBJ2-7; a weak D match, TRBD2 (5 bases). Trimming removed 6 bases from V and 9 bases from J, with 15 bases in between. CDR3 length equals 12 residues. Per germline, CDR1 MDHEN and CDR2 SYDVKM. The DNA for the CDR3 is TGTGCCAGCAGCCGTCAGAATGCGGGGCAGTACTTC. Its translation is CASSRQNAGQYF.

This clone was counted a single time. The CDR3 DNA reads TGTGCCAGCAGTTTTCAGACCTATAATTCACCCCTCCACTTT. This sequence encodes CASSFQTYNSPLHF. V is TRBV27 and J is TRBJ1-6; D is undetermined. The CDR3 consists of 14 residues. V shed 3 bases and J shed 2 bases, with 5 bases lying between them. Germline V gives CDR1 MNHEY, CDR2 SMNVEV (reference sequence).

The rearrangement uses TRBV4-1 and TRBJ1-5; TRBD1 might be the D (5 bases). Trimming removed 4 bases at V and 9 bases at J, with 19 bases between. The CDR3 consists of 15 residues. Germline V CDR1 and CDR2: MGHRA, YSYEKL. This chain's CDR3 is CASSPGGLQSSPQHF. The DNA of the CDR3 is TGCGCCAGCAGCCCCGGGGGACTCCAGAGTTCGCCCCAGCATTTT.

This chain links TRBV18 with TRBJ1-2; 10 nucleotides match TRBD1. CDR3 length: 15 amino acids. The ends lost 4 bases at V and 7 bases at J; junction bases unmatched: 9. Germline CDR1 reads KGHSH; CDR2 reads LQKENI. The CDR3 protein is CASSQDRDRGAGYTF. DNA of the CDR3: TGTGCCAGCTCACAAGACCGGGACAGGGGCGCTGGCTACACCTTC.

The chain recombines TRBV7-9 with TRBJ1-1; D is ambiguous. Germline CDR1 SEHNR, CDR2 FQNEAQ (reference sequence). This CDR3 is built from 15 residues. V was pared by 4 bases and J by 1 base, with 13 bases between. The CDR3 reads CASSYSGVSNTEAFF. The CDR3 DNA is TGTGCCAGCAGCTACTCCGGGGTTTCGAACACTGAAGCTTTCTTT.

V usage is TRBV28 and J usage is TRBJ1-2; 7 bases are a match to TRBD1. CDR1 and CDR2 from the germline V gene are MDHEN and SYDVKM. The V gene end was trimmed by 5 bases and the J gene end by 4 bases; junction bases not matched to a gene: 1. CDR3 length: 12 amino acids. CDR3 nucleotide sequence: TGTGCCAGCAGTAGACAGGGCTATGGCTACACCTTC. Its translation is CASSRQGYGYTF.

This rearrangement joins TRBV23-1 to TRBJ2-7; 8 positions match TRBD2. TRBV23-1 is classed as an ORF, of uncertain function. The CDR3 extends over 16 amino acids. V lost 2 bases, J lost 2 bases, and 8 bases stayed unmatched. The CDR3 bases are TGCGCCAGCAGTCAACCGGGAGGGGAAATGGCCTACGAGCAGTACTTC. This gives the protein CASSQPGGEMAYEQYF.

Notes on this clone: Other DNA sequences from this sample encode an identical CDR3 as well. The chain joins TRBV19 to TRBJ1-5, with no clear D. The length of the CDR3 is 15 residues. Trimming removed 3 bases at V and 2 bases at J, with 11 bases between. CDR1 is LNHDA, CDR2 SQIVND, per germline (reference sequence). The CDR3 region has the DNA TGTGCCAGTAGTATGCCAGGCCAGGGCAATCAGCCCCAGCATTTT. Protein sequence: CASSMPGQGNQPQHF.

The V call is TRBV2, the J call TRBJ2-7; D not certain. Germline loops: CDR1 SNHLY, CDR2 FYNNEI. CDR3 length equals 14 residues. Trimming pared 2 bases from V and 5 bases from J, leaving 13 bases between. CDR3 DNA: TGTGCCAGCAGTGAACAGGTTGTAAGACACGAGCAGTACTTC. Protein product: CASSEQVVRHEQYF.

This chain links TRBV18 with TRBJ2-7, with TRBD2 matching 12 bases. CDR1 and CDR2 from the germline V gene are KGHSH and LQKENI. The V and J ends lost 5 bases and 5 bases, in that order; junction bases with no gene match: 7. The CDR3 extends over 15 amino acids. The CDR3 here is CASSTTSGGRHEQYF. The DNA of the CDR3 is TGTGCCAGCTCAACAACTAGCGGGGGGCGCCACGAGCAGTACTTC.

The genes are TRBV28 and TRBJ1-1; no firm D call. V was clipped by 10 bases and J by 7 bases, with 13 bases between them. The CDR3 loop spans 11 amino acids. Germline assignment: CDR1 MDHEN and CDR2 SYDVKM. CDR3 protein: CATSSSGEAFF. CDR3 bases: TGTGCCACCTCGAGTAGTGGTGAAGCTTTCTTT.

This clone was seen a few times. The V gene is TRBV6-5, the J gene TRBJ1-2; 7 positions match TRBD1. Germline CDR1 and CDR2: MNHEY and SVGAGI. This CDR3 spans 13 amino acids. V gave up 9 bases and J gave up 3 bases; unmatched junction bases: 7. The CDR3 region is CASYRGADYGYTF. The DNA of the CDR3 is TGTGCCAGTTACAGGGGTGCGGACTATGGCTACACCTTC.

In its sample, this clone was seen once. The DNA is left out, because the CDR3 cannot be placed on it with certainty; the CDR3 is given as TCRdb lists it. V is TRBV6-6 and J is TRBJ1-4; the D segment call TRBD1 is taken from the table without a DNA check. Ends included, the CDR3 has 14 residues. The germline V gene encodes CDR1 MNHNY and CDR2 SVGAGI (reference sequence). CDR3 sequence: CASILGRNNEKLFF.

This chain uses TRBV13 with TRBJ1-2; D is unresolved. This CDR3 contains 14 residues. The V end lost 7 bases, the J end lost 6 bases, and 18 bases lay between the germline ends. In germline, CDR1 is PRHDT, CDR2 FYEKMQ (reference sequence). The CDR3: CASNWGGRAHGYTF. The DNA for the CDR3 is TGTGCCAGCAACTGGGGAGGGAGGGCCCATGGCTACACCTTC.

CDR3 region: CASSLVGGNTEAFF. The CDR3 nucleotides are TGTGCCAGCAGCTTAGTCGGGGGGAACACTGAAGCTTTCTTT. This rearrangement joins TRBV11-3 to TRBJ1-1; the D gene is possibly TRBD1 (5 bases). Trimming removed 1 base from V and 1 base from J, with 7 bases in between. This CDR3 has 14 amino acids. Germline lookup yields CDR1 SGHNT and CDR2 YENEEA. The whole variable domain, filled in from reference TRBV11-3 and TRBJ1-1, reads EAGVVQSPRYKIIEKKQPVAFWCNPISGHNTLYWYLQNLGQGPELLIRYENEEAVDDSQLPKDRFSAERLKGVDSTLKIQPAELGDSAVYLCASSLVGGNTEAFFGQGTRLTVV.